This TCR beta chain was obtained from a study of T-cell reconstitution after alpha-beta-depleted transplantation in children. This clonotype was observed a few times. The antigen is undetermined. The study, taken as a whole, reports: After transplant, at about two months, alpha-beta T cells were reportedly derived from several hundred expanded graft clones.

The library targeted TCRbeta and was prepared with unique molecular identifiers. MiXCR, applied by TCRdb to the PCR reads, yields one record per CDR3 protein. The table lists 800,000 to 1,000,000 distinct CDR3 sequences, about 29% of them singletons. Germline CDR1 and CDR2: SGHDT and YYEEEE. V lost 4 bases and J lost 6, with 17 bases in between. The CDR3 spans 15 residues. This receptor was obtained from a boy younger than two who had a stem cell transplant for SCID, so the T cells may come from the graft donor. J is TRBJ2-1 and V is TRBV5-6, with D possibly matching TRBD2 (7 bases). This sample comprised PBMCs, mostly from graft donor cells, obtained 360 days after TCRalphabeta/CD19-depleted stem cell transplant. The CDR3: CASSTGGGAGNEQFF. CDR3 bases: TGTGCCAGCAGCACGGGTGGGGGGGCTGGCAATGAGCAGTTCTTC.